A selection of T cell receptor beta chains follows, all from one sample in a study of blood T cell repertoires in COVID-19. TCRdb keeps only in-frame clones here, not all; method: immunoSEQ multiplex PCR. The data hold about 25,000 clones, with roughly 85% observed a single time. Sequencing input: peripheral blood. Receptors originate from a human donor with active COVID-19. The donor label of this sample is uncertain. Each CDR3 is given with its conserved first and last residue. A D gene is named only where the DNA matches it firmly. Where a row states a size, it is once, few, many or the class of an expanded clone; other rows omit it.

v_gene	abundance	d_gene	j_gene	CDR3aa	CDR3nt
TRBV6-5	NA	NA	TRBJ2-2	CASSYSLTNTGELFF	TGTGCCAGCAGTTACTCACTGACGAACACCGGGGAGCTGTTTTTT
TRBV19	few	NA	TRBJ2-3	CASRATSTDTQYF	TGTGCCAGTAGAGCTACTAGCACAGATACGCAGTATTTT
TRBV7-7	NA	NA	TRBJ2-1	CASSLGGSYNEQFF	TGTGCTAGCAGCTTGGGGGGCTCCTACAATGAGCAGTTCTTC
TRBV28	NA	TRBD1	TRBJ1-5	CASRDGQGARSNQPQHF	TGTGCCAGCAGAGATGGACAGGGGGCTCGTAGCAATCAGCCCCAGCATTTT
TRBV5-4	once	TRBD1	TRBJ1-6	CASSLSFTGGNSPLHF	TGTGCCAGCAGCTTGAGTTTTACAGGGGGGAATTCACCCCTCCACTTT
TRBV3-1/TRBV3-2	NA	TRBD1	TRBJ2-2	CASSQEGQGSGELFF	TGTGCCAGCAGCCAAGAAGGACAGGGCTCCGGGGAGCTGTTTTTT
TRBV7-2	few	TRBD1	TRBJ1-5	CASSRDRPGSQPQHF	TGTGCCAGCAGCCGGGACAGACCAGGGTCACAGCCCCAGCATTTT
TRBV7-8	NA	TRBD1	TRBJ2-7	CASSLTSGTAYEQYF	TGTGCCAGCAGCTTAACCTCCGGGACAGCCTACGAGCAGTACTTC
TRBV5-5	NA	TRBD1	TRBJ2-3	CASSRGTGGLNTQYF	TGTGCCAGCAGCAGAGGGACAGGGGGCTTGAATACGCAGTATTTT
TRBV28	NA	NA	TRBJ1-3	CASSQSEAHSGNTIYF	TGTGCCAGCTCCCAAAGTGAGGCCCACTCTGGAAACACCATATATTTT
TRBV19	NA	NA	TRBJ2-7	CASSIQGSYEQYF	TGTGCCAGTAGTATACAGGGATCCTACGAGCAGTACTTC
TRBV18	NA	TRBD1	TRBJ1-3	CASSPKTGSDSGNTIYF	TGTGCCAGCTCACCGAAGACAGGGTCCGACTCTGGAAACACCATATATTTT
TRBV3-1/TRBV3-2	NA	TRBD1	TRBJ1-4	CASSPPGRQGRNEKLFF	TGTGCCAGCAGCCCCCCTGGTCGACAGGGCCGTAATGAAAAACTGTTTTTT
TRBV27	NA	TRBD1	TRBJ2-7	CASSATGLPYEQYF	TGTGCCAGCAGTGCGACAGGGTTACCCTACGAGCAGTACTTC
TRBV18	NA	NA	TRBJ1-2	CASSPLSLDGYTF	TGTGCCAGCTCACCACTGAGCCTAGATGGCTACACCTTC
TRBV11-2	NA	TRBD2	TRBJ2-7	CASSLFWTSGAEEQYF	TGTGCCAGCAGCTTATTTTGGACTAGCGGGGCCGAAGAGCAGTACTTC
TRBV3-1/TRBV3-2	medium-sized	NA	TRBJ2-7	CASSQARYEQYF	TGTGCCAGCAGCCAAGCCCGCTACGAGCAGTACTTC
TRBV4-1	NA	TRBD1	TRBJ1-1	CASSLTLGTGGLNTEAFF	TGCGCCAGCAGCCTTACACTGGGGACAGGGGGACTAAACACTGAAGCTTTCTTT
TRBV13	NA	TRBD1	TRBJ2-7	CASSSRDRAYEQYF	TGTGCCAGCAGCTCCAGGGACAGGGCCTACGAGCAGTACTTC
TRBV11-3	NA	NA	TRBJ1-6	CASSSNGSPLHF	TGTGCCAGCAGCTCCAACGGGTCACCCCTCCACTTT
TRBV6-4	NA	TRBD2	TRBJ2-3	CASSDGGSSDTQYF	TGTGCCAGCAGTGATGGCGGGAGTTCAGATACGCAGTATTTT
TRBV10-3	NA	TRBD1	TRBJ1-5	CAISSQGAAHQPQHF	TGTGCCATCAGTTCCCAGGGGGCAGCTCATCAGCCCCAGCATTTT
TRBV5-1	NA	NA	TRBJ2-5	CASSLDPGESAQYF	TGCGCCAGCAGCTTGGATCCGGGGGAGTCGGCCCAGTACTTC
TRBV4-1	once	TRBD1	TRBJ1-1	CASSHRGLVNTEAFF	TGCGCCAGCAGCCACAGGGGGCTTGTGAACACTGAAGCTTTCTTT
TRBV5-1	NA	NA	TRBJ1-6	CASSYGPGSPLHF	TGCGCCAGCAGCTACGGTCCGGGATCACCCCTCCACTTT
TRBV7-9	NA	NA	TRBJ2-5	CASSETAHQETQYF	TGTGCCAGCAGCGAGACAGCTCACCAAGAGACCCAGTACTTC